Listed below are T cell receptor beta chains from one sample, sequenced in a study of T cells in Graves' hyperthyroidism and ophthalmopathy. Each CDR3 protein gets one entry after TCRdb re-called the multiplex PCR reads with MiXCR. The data hold about 640,000 distinct CDR3 sequences, with less than 25% observed a single time. The specimen was blood. Receptor source: a man aged 25-45 years with Graves' ophthalmopathy. Both conserved end residues are part of each CDR3. D genes are given only for firm matches. Clone size appears in some rows only: once, few, many, or a class for an expanded clone.

.	TRBV11-2	.	TRBJ1-5	CASSFPQFPFLMNQPQHF	TGTGCCAGCAGCTTCCCTCAGTTTCCTTTTCTTATGAATCAGCCCCAGCATTTT
TRBD1	TRBV6-5	many	TRBJ2-7	CASSSTGTGPYEQYF	TGTGCCAGCAGTTCGACCGGGACAGGTCCCTACGAGCAGTACTTC
TRBD1	TRBV6-4	few	TRBJ1-6	CASSDSRGNSPLHF	TGTGCCAGCAGTGACTCCAGGGGGAATTCACCCCTCCACTTT
TRBD1	TRBV7-9	few	TRBJ1-1	CASSPTGEVRTEAFF	TGTGCCAGCAGCCCGACAGGGGAGGTTCGAACTGAAGCTTTCTTT
.	TRBV9	few	TRBJ1-1	CASSTPRTEAFF	TGTGCCAGCAGCACCCCACGCACTGAAGCTTTCTTT
TRBD1	TRBV27	few	TRBJ2-2	CASKPGQGRRSTGELFF	TGTGCCAGCAAACCGGGACAGGGGAGACGGAGCACCGGGGAGCTGTTTTTT
TRBD1	TRBV20-1	many	TRBJ2-2	CSARAYRWTGHPLNTGELFF	TGCAGTGCTAGAGCCTACAGGTGGACAGGGCACCCCCTGAACACCGGGGAGCTGTTTTTT
TRBD2	TRBV6-2/TRBV6-3	.	TRBJ2-7	CASRTGYGRAAEQYF	TGTGCCAGCAGGACTGGATACGGGAGGGCCGCCGAGCAGTACTTC
TRBD2	TRBV20-1	many	TRBJ2-3	CSARDYVAGRTDTQYF	TGCAGTGCTAGAGATTATGTAGCGGGCCGCACAGATACGCAGTATTTT
TRBD2	TRBV7-6	many	TRBJ2-1	CASSLAISGGYNEQFF	TGTGCCAGCAGCTTAGCGATAAGCGGGGGATACAATGAGCAGTTCTTC
.	TRBV7-2	few	TRBJ2-3	CASSLEWGAGDTQYF	TGTGCCAGCAGCTTAGAGTGGGGGGCCGGAGATACGCAGTATTTT
.	TRBV24-1	.	TRBJ2-4	CATSDSDTQKTLAKNIQYF	TGTGCCACCAGTGATTCCGACACTCAGAAGACTCTAGCCAAAAACATTCAGTACTTC
TRBD1	TRBV11-1	.	TRBJ2-7	CASNPDRGSSTYEQYF	TGTGCCAGCAACCCGGACAGGGGGTCCAGCACCTACGAGCAGTACTTC
TRBD1	TRBV29-1	.	TRBJ2-7	CSVYRQGYEQYF	TGCAGCGTCTACAGACAGGGCTACGAGCAGTACTTC
.	TRBV11-2	many	TRBJ2-3	CASSLLSATTDTQYF	TGTGCCAGCAGCCTCTTGTCGGCCACCACAGATACGCAGTATTTT
.	TRBV2	.	TRBJ1-2	CASSEIGSGYTF	TGTGCCAGCAGTGAAATTGGCAGTGGCTACACCTTC
TRBD2	TRBV6-1	.	TRBJ2-1	CASSAGTSGRSFHEQFF	TGTGCCAGCAGTGCCGGGACTAGCGGGAGGTCATTCCATGAGCAGTTCTTC
.	TRBV29-1	few	TRBJ2-7	CSVGAPPDEQYF	TGCAGCGTTGGGGCTCCGCCGGACGAGCAGTACTTC
.	TRBV30	few	TRBJ2-7	CAWSVRQLPYEQYF	TGTGCCTGGAGTGTACGACAGCTTCCCTACGAGCAGTACTTC
.	TRBV11-2	many	TRBJ2-5	CASSLGRTDQETQYF	TGTGCCAGCAGCTTAGGTCGGACGGACCAAGAGACCCAGTACTTC
.	TRBV20-1	.	TRBJ2-3	CSAVKSADTQYF	TGCAGTGCCGTTAAGTCCGCAGATACGCAGTATTTT
.	TRBV11-2	many	TRBJ2-7	CASSLMRNEQYF	TGTGCCAGCAGCTTGATGCGGAACGAGCAGTACTTC
.	TRBV2	few	TRBJ2-3	CASRLMVPGWGTDTQYF	TGTGCCAGCAGACTCATGGTGCCAGGGTGGGGCACAGATACGCAGTATTTT
TRBD1	TRBV10-2	few	TRBJ2-7	CASSDGQGAIYEQYF	TGCGCCAGCAGTGACGGACAGGGGGCGATCTACGAGCAGTACTTC
.	TRBV27	.	TRBJ1-6	CASSYGARGSPLHF	TGTGCCAGCAGCTACGGGGCTCGAGGTTCACCCCTCCACTTT
.	TRBV2	many	TRBJ1-5	CASSGTPPGNQPQHF	TGTGCCAGCAGTGGGACACCTCCCGGGAATCAGCCCCAGCATTTT
TRBD2	TRBV30	many	TRBJ2-4	CAWSEAGSGGDIQYF	TGTGCCTGGAGCGAAGCGGGATCGGGGGGGGACATTCAGTACTTC
.	TRBV7-9	many	TRBJ2-1	CASSLVFPGVEQFF	TGTGCCAGCAGCTTAGTATTCCCAGGGGTTGAGCAGTTCTTC
.	TRBV5-1	.	TRBJ1-2	CASSLGPGTIGYTF	TGCGCCAGCAGCCTAGGACCTGGAACTATCGGCTACACCTTC
.	TRBV3-1	.	TRBJ1-1	CASSRQSLNTEAFF	TGTGCCAGCAGCAGACAGTCGTTAAATACTGAAGCTTTCTTT
.	TRBV11-2	many	TRBJ1-1	CASSGRLGANTEAFF	TGTGCCAGCAGCGGGAGGTTAGGCGCGAACACTGAAGCTTTCTTT
.	TRBV12-3/TRBV12-4	.	TRBJ2-3	CASSFVPWGRESDTQYF	TGTGCCAGCAGTTTCGTCCCATGGGGGCGGGAGTCAGATACGCAGTATTTT
.	TRBV30	few	TRBJ2-7	CAWSVLGGSSYEQYF	TGTGCCTGGAGTGTACTGGGAGGTAGCTCCTACGAGCAGTACTTC
.	TRBV28	many	TRBJ2-5	CASQLYRGQETQYF	TGTGCCTCACAACTTTACCGGGGACAAGAGACCCAGTACTTC
TRBD2	TRBV6-2/TRBV6-3	few	TRBJ2-2	CASSPSAGGSFSGELFF	TGTGCCAGCAGTCCCAGTGCGGGCGGGAGTTTTTCCGGGGAGCTGTTTTTT
.	TRBV20-1	many	TRBJ2-5	CSAQSGETQYF	TGCAGTGCCCAGAGCGGGGAGACCCAGTACTTC
.	TRBV20-1	many	TRBJ2-5	CSASIVTQYF	TGCAGTGCATCGATAGTGACCCAGTACTTC
.	TRBV28	many	TRBJ1-5	CASEPSNQPQHF	TGTGCCAGCGAGCCAAGCAATCAGCCCCAGCATTTT
.	TRBV28	.	TRBJ1-5	CASTREDSSNQPQHF	TGTGCCAGCACCCGGGAGGACAGCTCAAATCAGCCCCAGCATTTT
.	TRBV7-2	.	TRBJ2-5	CASSSIDTVGGETQYF	TGTGCCAGCAGCTCAATCGACACCGTAGGGGGAGAGACCCAGTACTTC
.	TRBV7-9	few	TRBJ2-2	CASKQQGGLNTGELFF	TGTGCCAGCAAACAACAGGGCGGGTTGAACACCGGGGAGCTGTTTTTT
TRBD1	TRBV29-1	.	TRBJ2-7	CSAPWAPGQGANNRGAEQYF	TGCAGCGCCCCCTGGGCCCCGGGACAGGGGGCCAATAATCGAGGGGCCGAGCAGTACTTC
TRBD1	TRBV4-3	.	TRBJ1-5	CASSQDLDRVARPQHF	TGCGCCAGCAGCCAAGACCTAGACAGGGTGGCTAGGCCCCAGCATTTT
TRBD2	TRBV13	.	TRBJ2-2	CASSSLAGVNTGELFF	TGTGCCAGCAGCTCATTAGCGGGAGTAAACACCGGGGAGCTGTTTTTT
TRBD2	TRBV4-1	.	TRBJ2-2	CASSHKPGTKSEELFF	TGCGCCAGCAGCCACAAACCCGGGACTAAGTCCGAGGAGCTGTTTTTT
TRBD2	TRBV20-1	many	TRBJ2-7	CSALRIIAGKGDEQYF	TGCAGTGCTCTTAGAATAATAGCGGGAAAAGGCGACGAGCAGTACTTC
.	TRBV19	few	TRBJ1-1	CASTSARDRGNSNTEAFF	TGTGCCAGTACCAGTGCCAGGGATCGGGGCAACTCGAACACTGAAGCTTTCTTT
.	TRBV7-9	.	TRBJ1-3	CASSPREFSGNTIYF	TGTGCCAGCAGCCCCAGGGAATTCTCTGGAAACACCATATATTTT
.	TRBV27	few	TRBJ2-2	CASSQRDGPNTGELFF	TGTGCCAGCAGTCAACGGGACGGACCCAACACCGGGGAGCTGTTTTTT
.	TRBV11-3	many	TRBJ2-1	CASSPRQSSYNEQFF	TGTGCCAGCAGCCCTAGACAGTCCTCCTACAATGAGCAGTTCTTC
.	TRBV25-1	few	TRBJ2-5	CASSEYPTRETQYF	TGTGCCAGCAGTGAATATCCGACGAGGGAGACCCAGTACTTC
.	TRBV6-1	few	TRBJ1-5	CASSPTIQQPQHF	TGTGCCAGCAGCCCAACCATCCAGCAGCCCCAGCATTTT
TRBD2	TRBV20-1	few	TRBJ2-7	CSARDLGTSGYEQYF	TGCAGTGCTAGAGATCTAGGGACTAGCGGGTACGAGCAGTACTTC